This T cell receptor beta chain derives from a study of blood T cell repertoires in COVID-19 (dated by TCRdb to about 2020). Describing the broader study: The collaborator samples originated in the United States, Italy and Spain and spanned the acute and convalescent phases of COVID-19. The prospective study material was composed of cDNA or gDNA derived from T cells, B-cell-depleted T cells, or PBMCs. The dataset comprised deeply sampled blood TCRbeta repertoires from subjects exposed to, actively infected with, or recovered from COVID-19. A freely available public database, intended as a resource for researchers studying the immune response to SARS-CoV-2, is where the repertoires were released. Samples came from the ongoing ImmuneRACE study (first 160 participants) plus 1,254 subjects from 6 global collaborators. Nearly every sample came with metadata listing a de-identified subject ID, COVID-19 status, age in years and sex. Where available, HLA class I and class II types were taken from metadata supplied by the sample provider and were not determined by assay-based typing.

TCRbeta CDR3 regions were amplified from genomic DNA using the immunoSEQ Assay, a bias-controlled multiplex PCR. As for the authors' bioinformatics: Nucleated cell counts per sample were estimated from amplification of reference gene primers within the assay. To quantify the absolute abundance of each unique TCRbeta CDR3 rearrangement, sequence reads were collapsed and filtered. Productive Simpson clonality was computed per sample as the square root of Simpson's diversity index over productive rearrangements. Entries here come from immuneACCESS through TCRdb and include only in-frame sequences with V and J called. Some clones fail to appear in such tables; in the studies checked, an unresolved V gene covers under half of the shortfall, and the cause of the remainder is unknown. That table furnishes V, J and clone size, whereas the DNA furnished D and trimming. A total of some 170,000 clones appear in this sample, roughly 86% of them only once. In total, the top ten clones hold roughly 1.5% of the sample.

Each collaborating institution followed its own protocols to collect whole blood in K2EDTA tubes. For TCRbeta analysis, collaborators shipped samples in one of three forms: frozen whole blood, isolated PBMCs, or DNA extracted from either of those sample types. For this clone: The clone's antigen remains unknown. Per-nucleotide qualities are absent, and no much larger clonotype sits a single base away.

Beyond this particular receptor, the publication reports: The quantity of clinical and demographic metadata differed by source and by participant and was supplied without curation.

The CDR3, from cysteine to phenylalanine, totals 14 residues. Just the 42-base CDR3 DNA is kept, in frame starting at base 1. CDR1 and CDR2 are read off the germline V gene as SGHDT and YYEEEE. V gives up 0 bases and J gives up 9 bases, and the segment between their germline ends measures 13 bases. The source of this sequence is a woman aged 45-59 years with acute or convalescent COVID-19. The chain joins TRBV5-6 to TRBJ1-3; the D segment could be TRBD1, given 6 matching bases. Sequencing input: peripheral blood. This receptor has the CDR3 CASSLAAGAGTIYF. At the DNA level, the sequence is TGTGCCAGCAGCTTGGCAGCAGGGGCCGGCACCATATATTTT.